Below, 21 T cell receptor beta chains from the same sample are listed, as sequenced in a study of long-term antiretroviral therapy in people with HIV. Sequencing relied on immunoSEQ assay v3.0, run at survey level. Here immunoSEQ multiplex PCR was the method, and the copy in TCRdb shows in-frame clones only, minus some. This sample yields 30,000 to 50,000 clones, of which about 86% are seen a single time; less than 4% belongs to the top ten. This material consisted of unsorted PBMCs, taken just before starting antiretroviral therapy. Receptors originate from a woman aged 18-29 years with HIV.

This chain uses TRBV19 with TRBJ1-1; D ambiguous. In germline, CDR1 is LNHDA, CDR2 SQIVND (reference sequence). The V end lost 5 bases, the J end lost 1 base, and 14 bases lay between the germline ends. This CDR3 comprises 15 residues. CDR3: CASSFLPSRNTEAFF. DNA for the CDR3: TGTGCCAGTAGTTTCCTTCCGAGCAGGAACACTGAAGCTTTCTTT.

The chain uses TRBV19 and TRBJ2-1; D is ambiguous. Germline loops: CDR1 LNHDA, CDR2 SQIVND (reference sequence). The CDR3 has 15 amino acids. V was pared by 5 bases and J by 8 bases, with 19 bases between. As DNA, the CDR3 is TGTGCCAGTAGTTCCCTAACAGATCCAGGAGATGAGCAGTTCTTC. This sequence encodes CASSSLTDPGDEQFF.

V gene TRBV6-1 combines with J gene TRBJ1-4, with D perhaps matching TRBD1 (6 bases). This CDR3 contains 14 residues. From germline, CDR1 is MNHNS and CDR2 SASEGT. The V end lost 6 bases, the J end lost 8 bases, and 16 bases lay between the germline ends. CDR3 region: CASRTNRVGEKLFF. CDR3 nucleotides: TGTGCCAGCAGGACAAACAGGGTTGGGGAAAAACTGTTTTTT.

This clone was observed a handful of times. V usage is TRBV14 and J usage is TRBJ2-6, with D perhaps matching TRBD1 or TRBD2 (5 bases each). CDR3 size: 16 residues. Germline lookup yields CDR1 SGHDN and CDR2 FVKESK. V was clipped by 0 bases and J by 4 bases, with 10 bases between them. CDR3 region: CASSQDWGSGANVLTF. CDR3 nucleotide sequence: TGTGCCAGCAGCCAAGATTGGGGGTCGGGGGCCAACGTCCTGACTTTC.

The rearrangement joins TRBV7-2 to TRBJ1-1; a possible D gene is TRBD1 (5 bases). V was clipped by 4 bases and J by 0 bases, with 12 bases between them. Germline values: CDR1 SGHTA, CDR2 FQGNSA. CDR3 length: 15 residues. In DNA form, the CDR3 reads TGTGCCAGCAGCTCTAAGGGGCAGATGAACACTGAAGCTTTCTTT. Protein product: CASSSKGQMNTEAFF.

This chain joins TRBV5-6 and TRBJ2-1; 13 bases align to TRBD2. Trimming removed 5 bases from V and 7 bases from J; junction bases left unmatched: 15. The CDR3 loop spans 18 amino acids. Germline lookup yields CDR1 SGHDT and CDR2 YYEEEE. In DNA form, the CDR3 reads TGTGCCAGCAGTCGACTAGCGGGAGGTTTCCAACGGGGGAATGAGCAGTTCTTC. Its translation is CASSRLAGGFQRGNEQFF.

V is TRBV19 and J is TRBJ1-5; no clear D gene. Trimming left V 9 bases short and J 10 bases short, with 19 bases between. Germline assignment: CDR1 LNHDA and CDR2 SQIVND (reference sequence). This CDR3 has 13 amino acids. The CDR3 loop is CASRRQPHGPQHF. The CDR3 bases are TGTGCCAGCAGGAGGCAGCCTCACGGTCCCCAGCATTTT.

CDR3 residues: CASSADLYEQYF. CDR3 DNA sequence: TGTGCCAGCAGTGCAGACCTTTACGAGCAGTACTTC. This chain joins TRBV28 and TRBJ2-7; D remains ambiguous. The V gene lost 5 bases and the J gene lost 4 bases, with 9 bases spanning the gap. The CDR3 is made up of 12 amino acids. CDR1 is MDHEN, CDR2 SYDVKM, per germline.

The V and J genes are TRBV7-9 and TRBJ2-7; 8 bases are a match to TRBD2. Germline V gene data show CDR1 as SEHNR and CDR2 as FQNEAQ (reference sequence). Trimming at V came to 3 bases and at J to 4 bases, leaving 2 bases not matched to a gene. This CDR3 has 13 amino acids. The CDR3 nucleotides read TGTGCCAGCAGCTTCGCGGGAGGATACGAGCAGTACTTC. This sequence encodes CASSFAGGYEQYF.

This clone came up once. This chain joins TRBV4-1 and TRBJ2-4; 11 bases agree with TRBD2. This CDR3 has 16 residues. J gave up 6 bases and V 4 bases, and 8 bases lay outside the gene matches. Germline V CDR1 and CDR2: MGHRA, YSYEKL. The DNA of the CDR3 is TGCGCCAGCAGCCCCCGACTAGCGGGATCGGTAAACATTCAGTACTTC. This codes for CASSPRLAGSVNIQYF.

The V and J genes are TRBV5-4 and TRBJ2-4, with 7 nucleotides matching TRBD1. This CDR3 contains 14 residues. V was pared by 4 bases and J by 2 bases, with 3 bases of the junction left unmatched. The germline CDR1 and CDR2 sequences are SGHNT and YYREEE (reference sequence). CDR3 amino acids: CASSRTGSKNIQYF. Written as DNA, the CDR3 is TGTGCCAGCAGCCGGACAGGTTCCAAAAACATTCAGTACTTC.

The chain joins TRBV7-2 to TRBJ2-7; D perhaps matches TRBD2 (5 bases). Germline V gene data show CDR1 as SGHTA and CDR2 as FQGNSA. The CDR3 extends over 13 amino acids. V gave up 4 bases and J gave up 5 bases, with 12 bases separating them. The chain's CDR3 is CASSSHLADEQYF. The CDR3 nucleotides read TGTGCCAGCAGCTCCCATCTAGCTGACGAGCAGTACTTC.

V gene TRBV6-1 combines with J gene TRBJ2-7; no reliable D call. This CDR3 spans 11 amino acids. The germline V gene encodes CDR1 MNHNS and CDR2 SASEGT. Trimming removed 0 bases from V and 3 bases from J, with 0 bases in between. As DNA, the CDR3 is TGTGCCAGCAGTGAAGCCTACGAGCAGTACTTC. It encodes CASSEAYEQYF.

The chain carries TRBV9 and TRBJ2-5; 7 bases are a match to TRBD2. This CDR3 has 12 residues. The junction had 3 bases not matched to a gene; V was cut back by 7 bases and J by 3 bases. Germline assignment: CDR1 SGDLS and CDR2 YYNGEE. The CDR3 is CASSSGKETQYF. The CDR3 DNA reads TGTGCCAGCTCCAGCGGGAAAGAGACCCAGTACTTC.

The gene calls are TRBV5-6 and TRBJ2-1; TRBD2 matches at 8 bases. CDR3 length: 14 amino acids. From germline, CDR1 is SGHDT and CDR2 YYEEEE. V was pared by 6 bases and J by 5 bases, with 7 bases of the junction left unmatched. CDR3 nucleotides: TGTGCCAGCAAGGAACTAGCGGTCCACAATGAGCAGTTCTTC. The encoded protein is CASKELAVHNEQFF. The full variable domain, in which reference TRBV5-6 and TRBJ2-1 provide the parts outside the CDR3, is DAGVTQSPTHLIKTRGQQVTLRCSPKSGHDTVSWYQQALGQGPQFIFQYYEEEERQRGNFPDRFSGHQFPNYSSELNVNALLLGDSALYLCASKELAVHNEQFFGPGTRLTVL.

This chain links TRBV19 with TRBJ2-7; no definite D call. The germline CDR1 and CDR2 sequences are LNHDA and SQIVND (reference sequence). V lost 5 bases and J lost 1, with 18 bases in between. The CDR3 is 16 amino acids. CDR3 amino acids: CASSYRYNLRSYEQYF. Written as DNA, the CDR3 is TGTGCCAGTAGTTACCGTTATAACCTCCGATCCTACGAGCAGTACTTC. Variable domain in full (rest from reference TRBV19 and TRBJ2-7): DGGITQSPKYLFRKEGQNVTLSCEQNLNHDAMYWYRQDPGQGLRLIYYSQIVNDFQKGDIAEGYSVSREKKESFPLTVTSAQKNPTAFYLCASSYRYNLRSYEQYFGPGTRLTVT.

V usage is TRBV4-2 and J usage is TRBJ2-4; 14 bases are shared with TRBD2. The CDR3 is 17 amino acids. Germline V gives CDR1 LGHNA, CDR2 YNFKEQ. J was trimmed by 7 bases and V by 0 bases; bases with no gene match: 5. The CDR3 is CASSQDLTSGRANIQYF. The CDR3 DNA reads as TGTGCCAGCAGCCAAGATTTGACTAGCGGGAGGGCCAACATTCAGTACTTC.

J is TRBJ1-1 and V is TRBV6-1, with a tentative D call TRBD1 (5 bases). Trimming took 2 bases from V and 4 from J, leaving 11 bases between them. Per germline, CDR1 MNHNS and CDR2 SASEGT. The CDR3 runs to 14 residues. As DNA, the CDR3 is TGTGCCAGCAGTGAACTGGGACTGATCACTGAAGCTTTCTTT. Amino acids: CASSELGLITEAFF.

The chain couples TRBV5-8 to TRBJ1-1; D is unresolved. There are 12 residues in the CDR3. Germline lookup yields CDR1 SGHTS and CDR2 YDEGEE. Trimming removed 0 bases from V and 2 bases from J, with 2 bases in between. The CDR3 reads CASSLDNTEAFF. In DNA form, the CDR3 reads TGTGCCAGCAGCTTGGATAACACTGAAGCTTTCTTT.

The CDR3 is CASSQLRLAGGYNEQFF. The CDR3 DNA follows: TGCGCCAGCAGCCAACTCCGACTAGCGGGAGGGTACAATGAGCAGTTCTTC. The V gene is TRBV4-1, the J gene TRBJ2-1, with TRBD2 matching 14 bases. J gave up 4 bases and V 2 bases, and 4 bases lay outside the gene matches. Per germline, CDR1 MGHRA and CDR2 YSYEKL. The CDR3 consists of 17 residues.

This chain links TRBV7-2 with TRBJ2-1; D perhaps matches TRBD1 (6 bases). V lost 4 bases, J lost 12 bases, and 13 bases lay in between. CDR1 and CDR2 from the germline V gene are SGHTA and FQGNSA. The CDR3 loop spans 12 amino acids. CDR3 nucleotide sequence: TGTGCCAGCAGCTCCCAGGGGCTTGGGCAGTTCTTC. This translates into CASSSQGLGQFF.